This TCR beta chain was observed in a study of technical replicates of blood from several donors. The data were produced by immunoSEQ multiplex PCR, yet TCRdb's version contains in-frame clones alone and is incomplete. This table holds about 93,000 clones, around 95% found once. CDR1 MDHEN and CDR2 SYDVKM come from the germline V gene. The CDR3 has 14 amino acids. The V and J ends lost 7 bases and 6 bases, in that order; junction bases with no gene match: 8. This TCR was sampled from a human donor in good health. Sequencing was performed on T cells isolated from PBMCs. The rearrangement links TRBV28 to TRBJ1-5, with 8 bases that match TRBD1. DNA of the CDR3: TGTGCCAGCATCGTCGGACAGGGAGGTCAGCCCCAGCATTTT. Protein product: CASIVGQGGQPQHF.